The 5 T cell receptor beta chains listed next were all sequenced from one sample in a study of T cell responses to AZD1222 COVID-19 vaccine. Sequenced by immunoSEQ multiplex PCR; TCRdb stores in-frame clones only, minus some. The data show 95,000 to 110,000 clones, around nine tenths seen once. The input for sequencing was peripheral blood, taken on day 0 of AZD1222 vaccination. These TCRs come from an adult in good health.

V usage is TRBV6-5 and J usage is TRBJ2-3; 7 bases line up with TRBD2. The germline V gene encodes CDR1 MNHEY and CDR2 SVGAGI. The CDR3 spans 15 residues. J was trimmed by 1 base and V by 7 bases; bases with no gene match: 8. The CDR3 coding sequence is TGTGCCAGCATGAGGTCTAGCGGACGCACAGATACGCAGTATTTT. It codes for CASMRSSGRTDTQYF.

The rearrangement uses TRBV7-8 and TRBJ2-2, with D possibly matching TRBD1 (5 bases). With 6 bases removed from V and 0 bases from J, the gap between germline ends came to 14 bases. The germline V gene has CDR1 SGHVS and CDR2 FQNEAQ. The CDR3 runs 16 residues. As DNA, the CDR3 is TGTGCCAGCAGACTTAACAGGCACCCGAACACCGGGGAGCTGTTTTTT. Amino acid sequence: CASRLNRHPNTGELFF.

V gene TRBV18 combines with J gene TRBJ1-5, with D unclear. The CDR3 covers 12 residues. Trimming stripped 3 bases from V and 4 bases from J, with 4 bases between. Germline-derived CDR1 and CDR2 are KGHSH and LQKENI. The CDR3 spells CASSPPNQPQHF. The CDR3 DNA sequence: TGTGCCAGCTCACCTCCAAATCAGCCCCAGCATTTT.

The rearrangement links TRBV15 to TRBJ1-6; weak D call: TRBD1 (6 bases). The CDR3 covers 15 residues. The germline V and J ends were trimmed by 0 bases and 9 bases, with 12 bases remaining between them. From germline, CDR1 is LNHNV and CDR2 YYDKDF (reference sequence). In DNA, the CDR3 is TGTGCCACCAGCAGAGATCCTACAGGGCTTTCACCCCTCCACTTT. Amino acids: CATSRDPTGLSPLHF. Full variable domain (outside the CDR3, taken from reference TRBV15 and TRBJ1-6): DAMVIQNPRYQVTQFGKPVTLSCSQTLNHNVMYWYQQKSSQAPKLLFHYYDKDFNNEADTPDNFQSRRPNTSFCFLDIRSPGLGDTAMYLCATSRDPTGLSPLHFGNGTRLTVT.

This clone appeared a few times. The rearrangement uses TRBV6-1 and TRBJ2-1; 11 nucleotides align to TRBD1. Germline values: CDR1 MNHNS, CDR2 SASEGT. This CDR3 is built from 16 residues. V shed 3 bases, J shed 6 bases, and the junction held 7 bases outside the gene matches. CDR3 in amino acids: CASSEEDRGLFNEQFF. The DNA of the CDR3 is TGTGCCAGCAGTGAGGAGGACAGGGGGCTCTTCAATGAGCAGTTCTTC.